This TCR beta chain was identified in a study of identical twins. TCRdb used MiXCR to reprocess the 5' RACE reads, holding one entry per CDR3 protein. The repertoire holds around 230,000 distinct CDR3 sequences, with 5.5% to 7.5% as singletons. The sample holds a few counts of this clonotype. Its target is not known. Study-level results: Low generation-probability sequences were in excess among twin-shared out-of-frame alpha sequences. Whereas memory repertoires showed no such difference, abundant cord blood beta clonotypes carried fewer insertions. Models underestimated out-of-frame TCR alpha sharing in monozygotic twins.

The same sample was also studied in work on T cells expressing NK-cell markers. As that study records: It was sorted CD3+CD56+NKG2C+, CD3+CD56+NKG2C- and CD3+CD56-NKG2C+ T cells that supplied the TCR beta repertoires.

The TCR comes from a woman between 18 and 30 years old in good health. The sample comprised CD8+ T cells sorted from blood.

CDR3 coding DNA: TGTGCCATCAGTGAGTCGGGGGGAATGTATCAGCCCCAGCATTTT. Protein: CAISESGGMYQPQHF. The chain couples TRBV10-3 to TRBJ1-5; a possible D gene is TRBD1 (5 bases). The V end lost 0 bases, the J end lost 5 bases, and 11 bases lay between the germline ends. Germline assignment: CDR1 ENHRY and CDR2 SYGVKD. This CDR3 has 15 residues.